A single sample is the source of the 5 T cell receptor beta chains below, sequenced in a study of T-cell reconstitution after alpha-beta-depleted transplantation in children. A library of TCRbeta sequences, prepared with unique molecular identifiers, was generated. Using its own MiXCR run on the PCR reads, TCRdb lists one record per CDR3 protein. This sample yields fewer than 85,000 distinct CDR3 sequences, of which approximately 14% are seen a single time; 27% belongs to the top ten. Sequenced here: PBMCs, mostly from graft donor cells, sampled 180 days after TCRalphabeta/CD19-depleted stem cell transplant. These receptors all come from a male patient between 2 and 15 years old who had a stem cell transplant for acute lymphoblastic leukemia, so the T cells may come from the graft donor.

In nucleotides, the CDR3 is TGCAGTGCCCGGGACCCCCACCTTCGCGAGCAGTACTTC. Its translation is CSARDPHLREQYF. J is TRBJ2-7 and V is TRBV20-1; D might be TRBD1 or TRBD2, each matching 5 bases. V was pared by 6 bases and J by 6 bases, with 18 bases between. This CDR3 comprises 13 residues. Germline-derived CDR1 and CDR2 are DFQATT and SNEGSKA (reference sequence).

This clonotype was counted between two and nine times. This sequence joins TRBV3-1 and TRBJ1-1; D remains ambiguous. V was clipped by 3 bases and J by 7 bases, with 15 bases between them. The CDR3 spans 14 residues. Germline V gene sequence: CDR1 LGHDT, CDR2 YNNKEL (reference sequence). CDR3 in amino acids: CASSQGVGRREAFF. The DNA of the CDR3 is TGTGCCAGCAGCCAGGGTGTGGGTCGGCGTGAAGCTTTCTTT. The variable domain in full, with the rest retrieved from reference TRBV3-1 and TRBJ1-1, is DTAVSQTPKYLVTQMGNDKSIKCEQNLGHDTMYWYKQDSKKFLKIMFSYNNKELIINETVPNRFSPKSPDKAHLNLHINSLELGDSAVYFCASSQGVGRREAFFGQGTRLTVV.

This clonotype appeared many times. The chain couples TRBV12-3 or TRBV12-4 to TRBJ2-7; 8 bases match TRBD1. J was trimmed by 6 bases and V by 3 bases; bases with no gene match: 7. The CDR3 is 14 residues long. The CDR3 region has the DNA TGTGCCAGCAGTTTGGGCAGGGGGCTGCTCGAGCAGTACTTC. Its translation: CASSLGRGLLEQYF.

The V call is TRBV4-1, the J call TRBJ2-1, with 7 bases fitting TRBD2. Germline lookup yields CDR1 MGHRA and CDR2 YSYEKL. This CDR3 contains 16 residues. J lost 10 bases, V lost 2 bases, and 14 bases had no gene match. Here the CDR3 DNA reads TGCGCCAGCAGCCAAACGGGTAGCGGGTTGGAGGAAGAGCAGTTCTTC. Its protein is CASSQTGSGLEEEQFF.

The chain combines TRBV5-1 with TRBJ2-3; D unclear. Trimming removed 4 bases from V and 3 bases from J, with 15 bases in between. In germline, CDR1 is SGHRS, CDR2 YFSETQ. The length of the CDR3 is 15 residues. Here the CDR3 DNA reads TGCGCCAGCAGCGAAGCAGGAGCGTCAACAGATACGCAGTATTTT. As protein: CASSEAGASTDTQYF.